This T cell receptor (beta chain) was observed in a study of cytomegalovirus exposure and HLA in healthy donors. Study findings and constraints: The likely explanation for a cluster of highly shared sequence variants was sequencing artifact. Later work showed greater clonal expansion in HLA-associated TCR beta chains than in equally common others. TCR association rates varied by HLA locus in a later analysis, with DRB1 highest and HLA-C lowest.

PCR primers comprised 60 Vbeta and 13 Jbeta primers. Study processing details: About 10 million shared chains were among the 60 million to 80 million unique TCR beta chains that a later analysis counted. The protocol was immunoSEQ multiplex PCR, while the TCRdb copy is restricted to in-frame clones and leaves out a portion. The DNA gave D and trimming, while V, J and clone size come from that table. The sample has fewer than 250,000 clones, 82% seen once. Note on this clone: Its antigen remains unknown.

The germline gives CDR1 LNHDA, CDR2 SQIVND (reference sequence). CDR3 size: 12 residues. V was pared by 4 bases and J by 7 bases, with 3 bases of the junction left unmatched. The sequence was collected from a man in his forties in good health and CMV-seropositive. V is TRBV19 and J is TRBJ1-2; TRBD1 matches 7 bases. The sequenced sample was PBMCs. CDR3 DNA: TGTGCCAGTAGTAAACGGGACAGTGGCTACACCTTC. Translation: CASSKRDSGYTF.